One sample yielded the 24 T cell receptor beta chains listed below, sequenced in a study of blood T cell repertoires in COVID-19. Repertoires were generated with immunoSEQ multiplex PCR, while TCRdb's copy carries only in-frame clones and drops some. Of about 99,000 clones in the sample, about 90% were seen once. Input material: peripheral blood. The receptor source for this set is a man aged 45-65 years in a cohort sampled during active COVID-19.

This CDR3 is CASSDLRTEDYGYTF. For the CDR3, the DNA is TGTGCCAGCAGTGATCTCCGCACGGAGGACTATGGCTACACCTTC. V gene TRBV2 combines with J gene TRBJ1-2; D uncertain. CDR1 and CDR2 from the germline V gene are SNHLY and FYNNEI. The CDR3 totals 15 residues. V lost 3 bases to trimming and J lost 3 bases, with 14 bases between them.

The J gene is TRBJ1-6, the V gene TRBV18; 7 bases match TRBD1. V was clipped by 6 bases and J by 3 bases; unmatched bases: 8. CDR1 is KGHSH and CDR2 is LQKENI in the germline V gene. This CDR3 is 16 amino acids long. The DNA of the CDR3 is TGTGCCAGCTCGTCCTATTCAGGGGGCTATAATTCACCCCTCCACTTT. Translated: CASSSYSGGYNSPLHF.

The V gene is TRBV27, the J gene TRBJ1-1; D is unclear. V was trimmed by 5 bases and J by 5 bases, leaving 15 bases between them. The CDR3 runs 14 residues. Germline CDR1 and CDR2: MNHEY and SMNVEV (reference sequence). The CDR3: CASSPWGGRTEAFF. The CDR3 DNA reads TGTGCCAGCAGTCCGTGGGGAGGACGGACTGAAGCTTTCTTT.

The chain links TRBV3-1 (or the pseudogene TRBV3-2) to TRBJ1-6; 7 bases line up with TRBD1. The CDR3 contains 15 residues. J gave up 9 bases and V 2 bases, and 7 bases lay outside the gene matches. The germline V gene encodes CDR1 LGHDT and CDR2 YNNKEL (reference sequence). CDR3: CASSQRGQSVSPLHF. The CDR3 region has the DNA TGTGCCAGCAGCCAACGGGGACAGAGCGTTTCACCCCTCCACTTT.

Here the CDR3 DNA reads TGCGCCAGCAGGCCGGGACAGGTATCAGATACGCAGTATTTT. Translating it yields CASRPGQVSDTQYF. V is TRBV5-1 and J is TRBJ2-3; 8 bases are a match to TRBD1. The CDR3 spans 14 residues. Germline CDR1 is SGHRS and CDR2 is YFSETQ. Trimming took 5 bases from V and 4 from J; bases not matched to a gene: 6.

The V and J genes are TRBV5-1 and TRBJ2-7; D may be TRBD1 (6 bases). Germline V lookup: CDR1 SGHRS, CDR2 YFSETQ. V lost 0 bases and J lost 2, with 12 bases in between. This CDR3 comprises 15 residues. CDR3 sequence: CASSLAPGQPYEQYV. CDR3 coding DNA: TGCGCCAGCAGCTTGGCCCCCGGACAGCCCTACGAGCAGTACGTC.

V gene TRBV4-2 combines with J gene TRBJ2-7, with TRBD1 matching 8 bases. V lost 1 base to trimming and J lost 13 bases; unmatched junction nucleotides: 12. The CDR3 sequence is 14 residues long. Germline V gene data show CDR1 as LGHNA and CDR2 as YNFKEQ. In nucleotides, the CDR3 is TGTGCCAGCAGCCAAGGCGGACAGGGTGCACGGGAATACTTC. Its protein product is CASSQGGQGAREYF.

The chain's CDR3 is CASSFAGYYGYTF. In nucleotides, the CDR3 is TGTGCCAGCAGTTTTGCGGGGTACTATGGCTACACCTTC. The V and J genes are TRBV27 and TRBJ1-2; no clear D gene. Deletions cut 3 bases from V and 3 bases from J, with 8 bases between. The germline gives CDR1 MNHEY, CDR2 SMNVEV (reference sequence). CDR3 length: 13 residues.

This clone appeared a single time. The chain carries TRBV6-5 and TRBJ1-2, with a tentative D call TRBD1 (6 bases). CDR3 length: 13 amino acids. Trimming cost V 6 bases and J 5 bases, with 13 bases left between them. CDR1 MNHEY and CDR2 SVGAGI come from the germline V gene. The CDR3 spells CASSLDRRYGYTF. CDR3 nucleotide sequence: TGTGCCAGCAGCTTAGACAGGCGGTATGGCTACACCTTC.

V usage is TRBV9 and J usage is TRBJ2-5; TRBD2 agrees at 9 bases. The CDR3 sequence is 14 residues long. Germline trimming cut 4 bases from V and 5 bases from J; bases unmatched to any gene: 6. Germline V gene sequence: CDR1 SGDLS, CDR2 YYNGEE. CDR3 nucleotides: TGTGCCAGCAGCTTTAGCGGGGGCCGGGAGACCCAGTACTTC. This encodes CASSFSGGRETQYF.

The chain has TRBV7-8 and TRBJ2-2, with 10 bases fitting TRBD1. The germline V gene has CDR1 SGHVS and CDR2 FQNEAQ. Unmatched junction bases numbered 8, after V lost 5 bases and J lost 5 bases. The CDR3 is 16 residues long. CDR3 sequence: CASSPGTGALTGELFF. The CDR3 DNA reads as TGTGCCAGCAGCCCCGGGACAGGGGCGTTAACCGGGGAGCTGTTTTTT.

The CDR3 protein is CASSSIPGGNVYSPLHF. The DNA for the CDR3 is TGTGCCAGCAGCTCGATTCCTGGGGGGAATGTATATTCACCCCTCCACTTT. The chain carries TRBV13 and TRBJ1-6; possible D gene TRBD1, 5 bases. This CDR3 is built from 17 residues. Germline V gene sequence: CDR1 PRHDT, CDR2 FYEKMQ (reference sequence). V lost 4 bases, J lost 8 bases, and 21 bases lay in between.

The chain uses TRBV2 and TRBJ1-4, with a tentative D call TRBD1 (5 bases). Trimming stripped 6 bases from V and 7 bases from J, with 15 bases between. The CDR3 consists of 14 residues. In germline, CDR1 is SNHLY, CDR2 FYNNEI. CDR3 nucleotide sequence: TGTGCCAGCAGACTCCAGGGCTCGGGTGAAAAACTGTTTTTT. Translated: CASRLQGSGEKLFF.

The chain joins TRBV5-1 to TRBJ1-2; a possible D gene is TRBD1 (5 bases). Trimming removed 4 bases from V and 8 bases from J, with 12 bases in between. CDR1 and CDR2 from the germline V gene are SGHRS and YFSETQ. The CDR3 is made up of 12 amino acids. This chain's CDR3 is CASSARGEGYTF. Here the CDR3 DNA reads TGCGCCAGCAGCGCAAGGGGTGAAGGCTACACCTTC. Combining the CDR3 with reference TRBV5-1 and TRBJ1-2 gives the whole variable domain KAGVTQTPRYLIKTRGQQVTLSCSPISGHRSVSWYQQTPGQGLQFLFEYFSETQRNKGNFPGRFSGRQFSNSRSEMNVSTLELGDSALYLCASSARGEGYTFGSGTRLTVV.

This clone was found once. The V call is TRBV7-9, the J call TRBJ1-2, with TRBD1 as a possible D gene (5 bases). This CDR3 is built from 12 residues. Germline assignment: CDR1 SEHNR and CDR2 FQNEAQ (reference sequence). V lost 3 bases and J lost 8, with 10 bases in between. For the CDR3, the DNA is TGTGCCAGCAGCTTCAGGGTCGGGGGCTACACCTTC. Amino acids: CASSFRVGGYTF.

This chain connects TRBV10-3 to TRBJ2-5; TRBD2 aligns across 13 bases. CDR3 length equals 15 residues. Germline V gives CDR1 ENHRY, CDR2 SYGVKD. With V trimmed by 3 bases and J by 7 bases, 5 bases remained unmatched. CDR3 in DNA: TGTGCCATCAGTGATACTAGCGGGGGGGCAGGGACCCAGTACTTC. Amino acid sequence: CAISDTSGGAGTQYF.

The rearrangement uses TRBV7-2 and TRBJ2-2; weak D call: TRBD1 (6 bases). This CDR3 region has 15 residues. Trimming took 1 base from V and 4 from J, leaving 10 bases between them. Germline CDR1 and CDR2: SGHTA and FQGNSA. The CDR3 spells CASSLVARGTGELFF. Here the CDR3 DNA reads TGTGCCAGCAGCTTAGTAGCCAGGGGCACCGGGGAGCTGTTTTTT. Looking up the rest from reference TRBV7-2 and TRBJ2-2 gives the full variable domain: GAGVSQSPSNKVTEKGKDVELRCDPISGHTALYWYRQSLGQGLEFLIYFQGNSAPDKSGLPSDRFSAERTGGSVSTLTIQRTQQEDSAVYLCASSLVARGTGELFFGEGSRLTVL.

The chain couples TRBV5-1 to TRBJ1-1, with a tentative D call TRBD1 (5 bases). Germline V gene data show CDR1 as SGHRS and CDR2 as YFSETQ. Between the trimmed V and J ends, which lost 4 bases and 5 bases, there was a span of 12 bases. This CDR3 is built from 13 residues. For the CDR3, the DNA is TGCGCCAGCAGCGAGGACCCAGGGACTGAAGCTTTCTTT. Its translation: CASSEDPGTEAFF.

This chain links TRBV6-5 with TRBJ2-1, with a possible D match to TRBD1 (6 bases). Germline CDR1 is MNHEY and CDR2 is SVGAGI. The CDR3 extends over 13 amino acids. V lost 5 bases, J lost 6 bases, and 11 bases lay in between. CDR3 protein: CASSRPDSNEQFF. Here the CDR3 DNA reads TGTGCCAGCAGTCGCCCGGACAGCAATGAGCAGTTCTTC.

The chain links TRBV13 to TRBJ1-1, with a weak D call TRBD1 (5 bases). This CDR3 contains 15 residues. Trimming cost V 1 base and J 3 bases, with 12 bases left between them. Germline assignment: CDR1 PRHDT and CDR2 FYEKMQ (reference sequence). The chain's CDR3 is CASSLAPGSDTEAFF. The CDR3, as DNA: TGTGCCAGCAGCTTAGCCCCAGGGTCGGACACTGAAGCTTTCTTT.

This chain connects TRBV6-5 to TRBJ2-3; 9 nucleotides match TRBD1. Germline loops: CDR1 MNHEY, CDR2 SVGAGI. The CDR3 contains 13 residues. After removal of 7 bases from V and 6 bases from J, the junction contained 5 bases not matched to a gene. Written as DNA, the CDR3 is TGTGCCAGCACCGGGACAGGGACTGATACGCAGTATTTT. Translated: CASTGTGTDTQYF.

The CDR3 is CASSVRQASNQPQHF. CDR3 coding DNA: TGTGCCAGCAGTGTCAGACAGGCTAGCAATCAGCCCCAGCATTTT. V is TRBV27 and J is TRBJ1-5; D is perhaps TRBD1 (6 bases). The CDR3 spans 15 residues. Trimming pared 5 bases from V and 0 bases from J, leaving 11 bases between. Germline V gene sequence: CDR1 MNHEY, CDR2 SMNVEV (reference sequence).

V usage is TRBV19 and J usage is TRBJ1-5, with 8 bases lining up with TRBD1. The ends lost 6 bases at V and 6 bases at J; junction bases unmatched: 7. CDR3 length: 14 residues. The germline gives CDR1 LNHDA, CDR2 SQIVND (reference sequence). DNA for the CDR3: TGTGCCAGTAGCCCCGACAGGGGCCTTCAGCCCCAGCATTTT. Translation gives CASSPDRGLQPQHF.

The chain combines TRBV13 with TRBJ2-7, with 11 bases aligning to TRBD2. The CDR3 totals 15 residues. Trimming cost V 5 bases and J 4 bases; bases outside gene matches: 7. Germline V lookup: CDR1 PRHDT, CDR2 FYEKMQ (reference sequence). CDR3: CASSRTTSGEYEQYF. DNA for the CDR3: TGTGCCAGCAGCCGAACGACTAGCGGGGAGTACGAGCAGTACTTC.